These T cell receptor beta chains were read from a single sample in a study of cytomegalovirus exposure and HLA in healthy donors. Method: immunoSEQ multiplex PCR; TCRdb's copy keeps in-frame clones and lacks some. Of roughly 200,000 clones in the sample, approximately 70% are singletons; the top ten hold 2% to 3%. Sequencing was carried out using PBMCs. The receptors here all came from a man aged 35 to 55 in good health and CMV-seropositive. Each CDR3 is given with its conserved first and last residue. A D gene is named only where the DNA matches it firmly. Only some rows state a clone size, as once, few, many or a class for expanded clones.

CDR3aa | CDR3nt | j_gene | abundance | v_gene | d_gene
CASNQGGKGYGYTF | TGCGCCAGCAACCAGGGGGGTAAGGGATATGGCTACACCTTC | TRBJ1-2 | . | TRBV5-1 | TRBD1
CASSIAWDRELQETQYF | TGTGCCAGTAGTATCGCTTGGGACAGGGAACTTCAAGAGACCCAGTACTTC | TRBJ2-5 | once | TRBV19 | TRBD1
CASSVEGSGGPLTDTQYF | TGTGCCAGCAGCGTAGAGGGGAGCGGGGGGCCGCTCACAGATACGCAGTATTTT | TRBJ2-3 | . | TRBV9 | TRBD2
CASSLRTGGANQAKLFF | TGTGCCAGCAGCTTGCGGACAGGAGGGGCGAACCAGGCAAAACTGTTTTTT | TRBJ1-4 | . | TRBV7-6 | TRBD1
CATSRDHQGAKEQYF | TGTGCCACCAGCAGAGATCATCAGGGGGCGAAGGAGCAGTACTTC | TRBJ2-7 | . | TRBV15 | TRBD1
CASSALAGASTDTQYF | TGTGCCAGCAGCGCCCTAGCGGGGGCCTCCACAGATACGCAGTATTTT | TRBJ2-3 | . | TRBV7-8 | TRBD2
CAGGQTYSNQPQHF | TGTGCCGGTGGACAGACTTATAGCAATCAGCCCCAGCATTTT | TRBJ1-5 | . | TRBV6-1 | .
CASSQDAGGSYGYTF | TGCGCCAGCAGCCAAGACGCGGGGGGCTCCTATGGCTACACCTTC | TRBJ1-2 | . | TRBV4-1 | .
CATSGAGVFSGNTIYF | TGTGCCACCAGTGGGGCAGGGGTCTTCTCTGGAAACACCATATATTTT | TRBJ1-3 | . | TRBV15 | .
CASSFSTGYEQYF | TGTGCCAGCAGTTTTTCGACTGGCTACGAGCAGTACTTC | TRBJ2-7 | . | TRBV6-5 | .
CASLASGGVSGETQYF | TGTGCCAGCCTGGCTAGCGGGGGGGTATCCGGAGAGACCCAGTACTTC | TRBJ2-5 | . | TRBV2 | TRBD2
CASSHGLVNGELFF | TGCGCCAGCAGCCACGGACTGGTGAACGGGGAGCTGTTTTTT | TRBJ2-2 | . | TRBV4-3 | .
CASSRLGRALEPAKNIQYF | TGCGCCAGCAGTCGACTAGGGAGGGCACTCGAACCGGCCAAAAACATTCAGTACTTC | TRBJ2-4 | . | TRBV23-1 | TRBD2
CASSGDSRRSEAFF | TGTGCCAGCAGTGGGGACTCCCGGAGGAGCGAAGCTTTCTTT | TRBJ1-1 | few | TRBV6-5 | .
CASSRDSPAQETQYF | TGCGCCAGCAGCCGGGACAGTCCCGCGCAAGAGACCCAGTACTTC | TRBJ2-5 | . | TRBV5-1 | TRBD1
CASSINLGGPANEKLFF | TGTGCCAGCAGTATCAACCTGGGGGGGCCGGCTAATGAAAAACTGTTTTTT | TRBJ1-4 | few | TRBV27 | .
CASRWDRDSPLHF | TGTGCCAGTCGCTGGGACAGGGATTCACCCCTCCACTTT | TRBJ1-6 | . | TRBV19 | TRBD1
CASSLRGAVTGELFF | TGTGCCAGCAGCCTTCGGGGGGCGGTCACCGGGGAGCTGTTTTTT | TRBJ2-2 | few | TRBV2 | .
CASSVTGTTEAFF | TGTGCCAGCTCCGTGACAGGGACTACTGAAGCTTTCTTT | TRBJ1-1 | . | TRBV18 | TRBD1
CASSSRDRGLTGELFF | TGTGCCAGCTCATCCCGGGACAGGGGACTCACCGGGGAGCTGTTTTTT | TRBJ2-2 | . | TRBV18 | TRBD1
CASSERGKTGYTF | TGTGCCAGCAGTGAAAGGGGGAAGACTGGCTACACCTTC | TRBJ1-2 | . | TRBV2 | .
CASSEGSGLNTEAFF | TGTGCCAGCAGTGAAGGATCAGGGTTGAACACTGAAGCTTTCTTT | TRBJ1-1 | . | TRBV6-1 | .
CASSFAGGRITDTQYF | TGCGCCAGCAGCTTTGCAGGGGGCAGGATCACAGATACGCAGTATTTT | TRBJ2-3 | . | TRBV5-1 | TRBD1
CASSHQGLNEKLFF | TGCGCCAGCAGCCACCAGGGCCTGAATGAAAAACTGTTTTTT | TRBJ1-4 | . | TRBV4-1 | .
CSPPAHQPQHF | TGCAGTCCCCCAGCGCATCAGCCCCAGCATTTT | TRBJ1-5 | . | TRBV20-1 | .
CASSGGQGISQYF | TGTGCCAGCAGTGGGGGACAGGGGATTTCCCAGTACTTC | TRBJ2-5 | . | TRBV28 | TRBD1
CATRLAVQETQYF | TGTGCCACCAGACTAGCGGTCCAAGAGACCCAGTACTTC | TRBJ2-5 | . | TRBV27 | TRBD2
CASSYQALNTEAFF | TGTGCCAGCAGTTATCAGGCCCTGAACACTGAAGCTTTCTTT | TRBJ1-1 | . | TRBV6-1 | .
CAIGPGLAGRQETQYF | TGTGCCATCGGACCGGGACTAGCGGGGCGGCAAGAGACCCAGTACTTC | TRBJ2-5 | . | TRBV10-3 | TRBD2